This TCR beta chain was identified during a study of radiotherapy plus CTLA-4 blockade in lung cancer. On the study more broadly: Patients showed objective responses in about 18% of cases and disease control in just over 30%.

V shed 6 bases and J shed 8 bases, with 14 bases lying between them. The CDR3 spans 13 residues. Germline V gives CDR1 SGHRS, CDR2 YFSETQ. Receiving focal radiation plus CTLA-4 blockade with ipilimumab were patients who had chemo-refractory metastatic non-small-cell lung cancer. In the case of this clone: Its antigen is undetermined.

General study findings and limits: In blood, TCR clones derived from the tumor expanded after radiotherapy plus ipilimumab.

TCRdb keeps only in-frame clones here, not all; method: immunoSEQ multiplex PCR. The sample contains around 120,000 clones, about 83% of which appear only once. This chain uses TRBV5-1 with TRBJ1-4, with D tentatively TRBD1 (5 bases). This TCR derives from a human donor with non-small cell lung cancer who had a partial response to radiotherapy plus ipilimumab. The sequencing here drew on peripheral blood, taken from a patient treated with radiotherapy plus ipilimumab. CDR3 loop: CASTGGGGEKLFF. CDR3 bases: TGCGCCAGCACGGGGGGAGGAGGAGAAAAACTGTTTTTT.